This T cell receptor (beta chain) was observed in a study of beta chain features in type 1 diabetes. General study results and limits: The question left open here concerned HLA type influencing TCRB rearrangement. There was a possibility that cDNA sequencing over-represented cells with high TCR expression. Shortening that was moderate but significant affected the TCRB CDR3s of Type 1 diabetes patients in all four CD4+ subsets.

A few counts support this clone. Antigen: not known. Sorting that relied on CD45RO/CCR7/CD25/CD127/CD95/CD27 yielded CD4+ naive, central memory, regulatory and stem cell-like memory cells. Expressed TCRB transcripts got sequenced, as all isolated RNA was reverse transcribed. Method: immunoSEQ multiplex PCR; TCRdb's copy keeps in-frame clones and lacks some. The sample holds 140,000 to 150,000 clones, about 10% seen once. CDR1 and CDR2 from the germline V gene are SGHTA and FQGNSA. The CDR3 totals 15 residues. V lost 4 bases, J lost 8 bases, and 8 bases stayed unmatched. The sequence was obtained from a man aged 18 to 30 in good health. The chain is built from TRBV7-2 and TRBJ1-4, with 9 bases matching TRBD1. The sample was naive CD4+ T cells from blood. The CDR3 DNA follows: TGTGCCAGCAGCTCCCATCCCGGGACAGGGGAAAAACTGTTTTTT. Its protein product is CASSSHPGTGEKLFF.